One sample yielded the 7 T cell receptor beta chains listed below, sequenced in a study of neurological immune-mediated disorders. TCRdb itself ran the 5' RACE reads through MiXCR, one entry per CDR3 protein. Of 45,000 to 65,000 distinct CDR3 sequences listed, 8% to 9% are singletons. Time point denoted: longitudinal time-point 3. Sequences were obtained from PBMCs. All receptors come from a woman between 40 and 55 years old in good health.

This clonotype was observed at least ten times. CDR3 loop: CASSFGQGAYGYTF. The DNA for the CDR3 is TGTGCCAGCAGTTTCGGACAGGGGGCCTATGGCTACACCTTC. V usage is TRBV12-3 or TRBV12-4 and J usage is TRBJ1-2; 11 bases match TRBD1. Trimming took 3 bases from V and 4 from J; bases not matched to a gene: 1. The CDR3 length is 14 residues.

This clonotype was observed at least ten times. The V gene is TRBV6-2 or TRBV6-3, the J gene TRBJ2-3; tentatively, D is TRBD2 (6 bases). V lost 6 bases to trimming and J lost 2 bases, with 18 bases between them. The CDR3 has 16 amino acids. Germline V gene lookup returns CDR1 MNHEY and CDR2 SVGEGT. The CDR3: CASSTSRESNTDTQYF. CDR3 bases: TGTGCCAGCAGCACGTCCCGGGAGAGCAACACAGATACGCAGTATTTT.

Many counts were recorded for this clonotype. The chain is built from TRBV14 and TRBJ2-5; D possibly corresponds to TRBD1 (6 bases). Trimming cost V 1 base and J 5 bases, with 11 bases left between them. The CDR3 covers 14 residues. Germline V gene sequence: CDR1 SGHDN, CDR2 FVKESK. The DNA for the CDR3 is TGTGCCAGCAGCCAAGTTCCAGGGGCGGAGACCCAGTACTTC. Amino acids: CASSQVPGAETQYF.

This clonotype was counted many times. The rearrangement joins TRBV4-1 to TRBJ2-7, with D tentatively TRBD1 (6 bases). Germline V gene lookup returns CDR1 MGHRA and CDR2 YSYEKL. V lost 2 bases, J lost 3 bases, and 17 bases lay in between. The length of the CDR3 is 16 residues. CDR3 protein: CASSQLGRQDIYEQYF. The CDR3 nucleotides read TGCGCCAGCAGCCAATTGGGGAGACAGGACATCTACGAGCAGTACTTC.

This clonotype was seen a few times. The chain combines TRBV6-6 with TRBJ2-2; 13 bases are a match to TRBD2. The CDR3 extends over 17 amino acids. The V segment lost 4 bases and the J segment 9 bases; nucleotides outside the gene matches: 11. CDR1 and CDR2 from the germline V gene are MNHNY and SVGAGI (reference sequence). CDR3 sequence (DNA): TGTGCCAGCAGTTCTGGACTAGCGGGGGCCGCTGTCCGGGAGCTGTTTTTT. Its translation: CASSSGLAGAAVRELFF.

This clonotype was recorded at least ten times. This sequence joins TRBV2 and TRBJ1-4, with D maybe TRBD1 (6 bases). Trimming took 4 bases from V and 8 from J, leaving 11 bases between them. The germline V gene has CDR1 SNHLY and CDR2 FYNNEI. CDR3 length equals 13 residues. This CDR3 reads CASSVGQAEKLFF. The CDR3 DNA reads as TGTGCCAGCAGTGTGGGACAAGCGGAAAAACTGTTTTTT. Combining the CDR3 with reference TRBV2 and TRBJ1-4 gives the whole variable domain EPEVTQTPSHQVTQMGQEVILRCVPISNHLYFYWYRQILGQKVEFLVSFYNNEISEKSEIFDDQFSVERPDGSNFTLKIRSTKLEDSAMYFCASSVGQAEKLFFGSGTQLSVL.

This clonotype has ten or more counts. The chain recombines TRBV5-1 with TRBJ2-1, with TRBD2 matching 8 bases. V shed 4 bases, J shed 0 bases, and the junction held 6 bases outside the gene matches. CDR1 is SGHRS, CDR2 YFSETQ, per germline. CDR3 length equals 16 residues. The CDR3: CASSPVAGSSYNEQFF. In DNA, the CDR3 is TGCGCCAGCAGCCCCGTAGCGGGATCCTCCTACAATGAGCAGTTCTTC.